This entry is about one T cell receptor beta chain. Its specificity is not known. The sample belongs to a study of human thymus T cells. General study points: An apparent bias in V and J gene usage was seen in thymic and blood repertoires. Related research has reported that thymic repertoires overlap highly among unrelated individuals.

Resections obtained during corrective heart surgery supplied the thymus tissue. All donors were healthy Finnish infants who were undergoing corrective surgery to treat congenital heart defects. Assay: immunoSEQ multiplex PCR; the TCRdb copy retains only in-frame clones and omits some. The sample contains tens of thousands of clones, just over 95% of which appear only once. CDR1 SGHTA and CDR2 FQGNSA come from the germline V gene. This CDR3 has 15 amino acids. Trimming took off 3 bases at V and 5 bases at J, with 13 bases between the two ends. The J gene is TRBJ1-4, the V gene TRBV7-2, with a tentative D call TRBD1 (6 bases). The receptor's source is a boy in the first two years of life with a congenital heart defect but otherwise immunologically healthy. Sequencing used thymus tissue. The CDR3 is CASSFTGRFNEKLFF. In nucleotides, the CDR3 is TGTGCCAGCAGCTTCACAGGGCGGTTCAATGAAAAACTGTTTTTT.